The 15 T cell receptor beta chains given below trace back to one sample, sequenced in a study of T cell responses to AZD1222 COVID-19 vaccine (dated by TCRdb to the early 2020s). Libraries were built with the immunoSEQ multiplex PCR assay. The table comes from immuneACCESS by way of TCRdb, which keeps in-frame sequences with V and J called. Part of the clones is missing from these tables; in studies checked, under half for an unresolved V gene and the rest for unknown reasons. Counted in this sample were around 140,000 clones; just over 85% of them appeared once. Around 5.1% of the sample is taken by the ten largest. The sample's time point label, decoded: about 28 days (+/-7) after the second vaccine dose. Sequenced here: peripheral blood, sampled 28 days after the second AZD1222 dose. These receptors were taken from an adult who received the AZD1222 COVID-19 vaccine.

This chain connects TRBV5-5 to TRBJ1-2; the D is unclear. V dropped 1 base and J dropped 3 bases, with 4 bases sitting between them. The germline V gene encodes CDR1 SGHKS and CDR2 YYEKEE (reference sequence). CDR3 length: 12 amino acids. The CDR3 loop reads CASSLWDYGYTF. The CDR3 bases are TGTGCCAGCAGCTTGTGGGACTATGGCTACACCTTC.

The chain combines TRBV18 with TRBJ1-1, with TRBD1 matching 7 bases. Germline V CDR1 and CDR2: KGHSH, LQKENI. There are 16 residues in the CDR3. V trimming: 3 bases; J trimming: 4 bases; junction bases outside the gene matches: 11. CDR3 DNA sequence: TGTGCCAGCTCACCTAGGCTTCAGGGGGACGGCACTGAAGCTTTCTTT. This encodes CASSPRLQGDGTEAFF.

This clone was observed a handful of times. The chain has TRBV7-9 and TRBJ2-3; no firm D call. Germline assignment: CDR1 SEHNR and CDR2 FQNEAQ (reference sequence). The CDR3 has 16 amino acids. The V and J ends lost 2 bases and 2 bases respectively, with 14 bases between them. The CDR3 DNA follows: TGTGCCAGCAGCTTACCGCCCTCATCGATCACAGATACGCAGTATTTT. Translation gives CASSLPPSSITDTQYF.

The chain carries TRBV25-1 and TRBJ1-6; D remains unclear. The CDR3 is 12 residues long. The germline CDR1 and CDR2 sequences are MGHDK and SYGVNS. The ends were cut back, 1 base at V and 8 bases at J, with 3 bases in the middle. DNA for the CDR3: TGTGCCAGCAGTGAATCTTATTCACCCCTCCACTTT. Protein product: CASSESYSPLHF.

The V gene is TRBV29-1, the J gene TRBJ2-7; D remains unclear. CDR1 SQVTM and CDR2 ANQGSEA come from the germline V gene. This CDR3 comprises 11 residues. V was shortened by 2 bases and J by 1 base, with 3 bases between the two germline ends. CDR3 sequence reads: CSVELSYEQYF. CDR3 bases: TGCAGCGTTGAACTTTCCTACGAGCAGTACTTC.

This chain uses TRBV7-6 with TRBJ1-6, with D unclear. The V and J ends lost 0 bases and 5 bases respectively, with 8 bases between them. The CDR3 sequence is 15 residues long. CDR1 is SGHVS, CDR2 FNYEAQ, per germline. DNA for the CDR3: TGTGCCAGCAGCTTAGCTCTGGGTGATAATTCACCCCTCCACTTT. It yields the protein CASSLALGDNSPLHF.

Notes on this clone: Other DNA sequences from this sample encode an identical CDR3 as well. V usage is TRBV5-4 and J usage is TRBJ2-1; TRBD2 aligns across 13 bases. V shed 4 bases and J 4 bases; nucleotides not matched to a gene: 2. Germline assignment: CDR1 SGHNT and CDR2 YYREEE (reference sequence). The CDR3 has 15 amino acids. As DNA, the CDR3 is TGTGCCAGCAGCGGGACTAGCGGGACTTACAATGAGCAGTTCTTC. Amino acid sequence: CASSGTSGTYNEQFF.

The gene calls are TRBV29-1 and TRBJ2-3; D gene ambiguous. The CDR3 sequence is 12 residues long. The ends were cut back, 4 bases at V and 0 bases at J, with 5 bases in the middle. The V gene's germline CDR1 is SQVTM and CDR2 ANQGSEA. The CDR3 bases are TGCAGCGTTGGCGGCAGCACAGATACGCAGTATTTT. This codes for CSVGGSTDTQYF.

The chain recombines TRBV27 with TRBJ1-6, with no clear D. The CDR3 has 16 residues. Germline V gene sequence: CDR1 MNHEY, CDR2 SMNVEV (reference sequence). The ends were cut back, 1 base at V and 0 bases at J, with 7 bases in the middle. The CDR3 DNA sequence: TGTGCCAGCAGTTTATATACGGACTCCTATAATTCACCCCTCCACTTT. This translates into CASSLYTDSYNSPLHF.

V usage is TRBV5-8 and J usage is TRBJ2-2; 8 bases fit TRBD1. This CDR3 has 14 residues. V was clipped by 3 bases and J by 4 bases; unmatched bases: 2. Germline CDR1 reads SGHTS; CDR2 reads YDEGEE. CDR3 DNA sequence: TGTGCCAGCAGCTCCGGACAGGGCACCGGGGAGCTGTTTTTT. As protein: CASSSGQGTGELFF.

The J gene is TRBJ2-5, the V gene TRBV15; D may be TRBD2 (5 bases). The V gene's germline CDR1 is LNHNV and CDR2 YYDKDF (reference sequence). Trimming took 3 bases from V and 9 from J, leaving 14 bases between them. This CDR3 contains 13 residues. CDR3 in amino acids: CATSRSLPEAQYF. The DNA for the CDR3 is TGTGCCACCAGCAGGTCACTCCCGGAGGCCCAGTACTTC.

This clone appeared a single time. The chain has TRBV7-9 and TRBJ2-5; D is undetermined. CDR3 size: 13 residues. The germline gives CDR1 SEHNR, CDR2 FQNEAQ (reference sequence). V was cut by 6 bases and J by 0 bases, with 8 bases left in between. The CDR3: CASSDPNQETQYF. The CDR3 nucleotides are TGTGCCAGCAGTGACCCCAACCAAGAGACCCAGTACTTC.

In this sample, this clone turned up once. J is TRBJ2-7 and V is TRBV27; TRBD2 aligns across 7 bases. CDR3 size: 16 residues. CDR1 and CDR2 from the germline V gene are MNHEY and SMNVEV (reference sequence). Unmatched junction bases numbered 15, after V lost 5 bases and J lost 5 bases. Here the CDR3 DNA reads TGTGCCAGCAGTCCTCTAGGGTCTCCAGGGAGGGACGAGCAGTACTTC. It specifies CASSPLGSPGRDEQYF.

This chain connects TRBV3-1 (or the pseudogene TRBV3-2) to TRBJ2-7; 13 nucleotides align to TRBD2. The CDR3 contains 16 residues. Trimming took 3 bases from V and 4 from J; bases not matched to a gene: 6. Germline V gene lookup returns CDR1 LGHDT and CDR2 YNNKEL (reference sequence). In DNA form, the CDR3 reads TGTGCCAGCAGCCAGACTCTGGGACTAGCGGGGTACGAGCAGTACTTC. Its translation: CASSQTLGLAGYEQYF.

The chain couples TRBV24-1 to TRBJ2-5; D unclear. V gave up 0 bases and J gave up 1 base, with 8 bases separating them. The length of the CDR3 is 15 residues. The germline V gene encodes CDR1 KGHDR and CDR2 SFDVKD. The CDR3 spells CATSDLTTGQETQYF. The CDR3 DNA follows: TGTGCCACCAGTGATTTGACGACCGGCCAAGAGACCCAGTACTTC.